The clone carrying this T cell receptor beta chain has more than one count but fewer than ten. Looked up from germline, CDR1 is LGHDT and CDR2 is YNNKEL (reference sequence). V lost 2 bases to trimming and J lost 4 bases; unmatched junction nucleotides: 3. The CDR3 has 15 amino acids. These data originate in a study of blood T cell repertoires in COVID-19. About the study: Samples of COVID-19 (acute and convalescent) were obtained from the United States, Italy and Spain. Sources were T cells, B-cell-depleted T cells, or PBMCs; the material itself was cDNA or gDNA.

In the authors' workflow: Reference gene primer amplification yielded estimated nucleated cell counts. The data were produced by immunoSEQ multiplex PCR, yet TCRdb's version contains in-frame clones alone and is incomplete. V, J and clone size reflect that table, while D and trimming were determined from the DNA. The sample consists of under 300,000 clones, roughly 83% of them appearing once. The sequence derives from an elderly man with acute or convalescent COVID-19. The chain has TRBV3-1 (or the pseudogene TRBV3-2) and TRBJ1-5; the match to TRBD1 covers 9 bases. Sequencing was carried out using peripheral blood. CDR3 amino acids: CASSQSDRGNQPQHF. In DNA, the CDR3 is TGTGCCAGCAGCCAAAGCGACAGGGGGAATCAGCCCCAGCATTTT.